The TCR beta chain under discussion was sequenced for a study of beta chain features in type 1 diabetes. On the study more broadly: Age, gender and cell yields were alike across patients and healthy donors. Study findings and constraints: Any role of HLA type in TCRB rearrangement remained unresolved here. Significant though moderate, a shortening of TCRB CDR3s appeared in all four CD4+ subsets of Type 1 diabetes patients.

The CDR3 contains 15 residues. The germline V gene encodes CDR1 SNHLY and CDR2 FYNNEI. The V end was cut by 3 bases, the J end by 4 bases, with 12 bases between. The sequenced template was cDNA made from the entire isolated RNA. Assay: immunoSEQ multiplex PCR; the TCRdb copy retains only in-frame clones and omits some. The sample holds some 44,000 clones, around 50% seen once. A remark on this clone: Its antigen remains unknown.

Sequenced material: stem cell memory CD4+ T cells from blood. This receptor was identified in a woman between 25 and 40 years old in good health. The J gene is TRBJ1-4, the V gene TRBV2; D may be TRBD1 (5 bases). The CDR3 reads CASSERFDSNEKLFF. The CDR3 DNA reads TGTGCCAGCAGTGAGCGCTTCGACAGTAATGAAAAACTGTTTTTT.